A selection of T cell receptor beta chains follows, all from one sample in a study of blood T cells in healthy people across ages. Via MiXCR, TCRdb re-called the 5' RACE reads, giving one row per CDR3 protein. The data show 1.2 million to 1.5 million distinct CDR3 sequences, approximately 38% seen once. The sequenced sample consisted of blood. The receptors come from a woman aged 18-29 years in good health. CDR3s include the opening cysteine and the closing phenylalanine or tryptophan. Each record gives: D gene, J gene, V gene, CDR3 DNA, CDR3 protein. A D gene is named only where the DNA matches it firmly.

TRBD1,TRBJ2-7,TRBV11-3,TGTGCCAGCAGCCCGACAGGGATGAGCTCCTACGAGCAGTACTTC,CASSPTGMSSYEQYF
NA,TRBJ1-5,TRBV5-5,TGTGCCAGCAGCTTTAAAGGGCTCAATAGCAATCAGCCCCAGCATTTT,CASSFKGLNSNQPQHF
NA,TRBJ2-4,TRBV28,TGTGCCAGCAGTACTACCCGGCGGGGAGGCAAAAACATTCAGTACTTC,CASSTTRRGGKNIQYF
NA,TRBJ2-7,TRBV20-1,TGCAGTGCCGCAACCACCCCGGGACACGCCTACGAGCAGTACTTC,CSAATTPGHAYEQYF
NA,TRBJ1-2,TRBV6-5,TGTGCCAGCAGTTACCGGACGGAAGCTAACTATGGCTACACCTTC,CASSYRTEANYGYTF
TRBD2,TRBJ2-7,TRBV6-6,TGCGCCAGCAGCGGCGGCGGGGGGGCCCCTACTGAGCAGTACTTC,CASSGGGGAPTEQYF
NA,TRBJ1-5,TRBV4-1,TGCGCCAGCAGCCAAGCGTCCGACCGGCGGCAGGGTTTTCAGCCCCAGCATTTT,CASSQASDRRQGFQPQHF
TRBD1,TRBJ2-7,TRBV5-5,TGTGCCAGCAGCTTAAGGACAGGGGCCTTCTACGAGCAGTACTTC,CASSLRTGAFYEQYF
NA,TRBJ2-7,TRBV4-1,TGCGCCAGCAGCCAGTGGATGGGGGGCCTCAATGAGCAGTACTTC,CASSQWMGGLNEQYF
NA,TRBJ1-1,TRBV12-5,TGTGCTAGTGGTTTGGTATCAGACCACCGGGCCCTGGGAACTGAAGCTTTCTTT,CASGLVSDHRALGTEAFF
NA,TRBJ2-5,TRBV6-1,TGTGCCAGCAGTGAAGAGGATGTTCGCGAGACCCAGTACTTC,CASSEEDVRETQYF